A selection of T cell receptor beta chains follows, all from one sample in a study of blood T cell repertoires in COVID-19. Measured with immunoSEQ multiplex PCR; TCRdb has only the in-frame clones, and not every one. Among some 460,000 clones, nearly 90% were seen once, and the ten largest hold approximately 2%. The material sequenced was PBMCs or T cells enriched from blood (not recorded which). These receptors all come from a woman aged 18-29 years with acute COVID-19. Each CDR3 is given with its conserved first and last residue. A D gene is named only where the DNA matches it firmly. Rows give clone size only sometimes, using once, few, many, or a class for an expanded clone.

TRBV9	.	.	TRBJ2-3	TGTGCCAGCAGCGCGGGACAATCCGACACAGATACGCAGTATTTT	CASSAGQSDTDTQYF
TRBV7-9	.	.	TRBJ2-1	TGTGCCAGCAGCTACGACGGGAGCTCCTACAATGAGCAGTTCTTC	CASSYDGSSYNEQFF
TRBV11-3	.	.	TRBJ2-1	TGTGCCAGCAGCTTAGGGGCAAACAATGAGCAGTTCTTC	CASSLGANNEQFF
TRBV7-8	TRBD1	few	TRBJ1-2	TGTGCCAGCAGCTCAAGGACAGGGAATAATGGCTACACCTTC	CASSSRTGNNGYTF
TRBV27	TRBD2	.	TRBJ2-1	TGTGCCAGCAGTTTAGCGGGGGACTACAATGAGCAGTTCTTC	CASSLAGDYNEQFF
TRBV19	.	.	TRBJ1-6	TGTGCCAGTGGGGATTGGGGGGAATCACCCCTCCACTTT	CASGDWGESPLHF
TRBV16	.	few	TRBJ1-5	TGTGCCAGCACCTCAGGGGCCTTTAGCAATCAGCCCCAGCATTTT	CASTSGAFSNQPQHF
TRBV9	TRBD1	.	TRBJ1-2	TGTGCCAGCAGCGTAGACGATGACAGGGCCTCTAACTATGGCTACACCTTC	CASSVDDDRASNYGYTF
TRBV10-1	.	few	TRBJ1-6	TGCGCCAGCAGCGAAGCAGGTGCAGATTCACCCCTCCACTTT	CASSEAGADSPLHF
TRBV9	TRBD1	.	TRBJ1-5	TGTGCCAGCAGCAGGGACAGGGGAGACGGGCAGCCCCAGCATTTT	CASSRDRGDGQPQHF
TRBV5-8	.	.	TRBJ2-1	TGTGCCAGCCGACGCAATAAAAACTTCAGGGGCACCTACAATGAGCAGTTCTTC	CASRRNKNFRGTYNEQFF
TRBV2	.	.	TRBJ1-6	TGTGCCAGCAGGAATAGACGGGAGAACTCCTATAATTCACCCCTCCACTTT	CASRNRRENSYNSPLHF
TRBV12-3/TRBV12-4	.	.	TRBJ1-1	TGTGCCAGCAGTCGGGGGGGGGACACTGAAGCTTTCTTT	CASSRGGDTEAFF
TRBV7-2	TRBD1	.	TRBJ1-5	TGTGCCAGCAGCTTAGCCTCCTGGGGAGGACAGGGGGTTGATCAGCCCCAGCATTTT	CASSLASWGGQGVDQPQHF
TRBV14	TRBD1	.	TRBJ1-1	TGTGCCAGCAGCCCCGACAGGGTGAACACTGAAGCTTTCTTT	CASSPDRVNTEAFF
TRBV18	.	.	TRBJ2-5	TGTGCCAGCTCACCACGCGGCGAGACCCAGTACTTC	CASSPRGETQYF
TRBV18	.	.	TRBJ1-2	TGTGCCAGCTCACCGGGACGGACAGCTAACTATGGCTACACCTTC	CASSPGRTANYGYTF
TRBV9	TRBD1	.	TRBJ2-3	TGTGCCAGCAGCCTCACGATCCCAAGGGGGACAGGGAATAGCCTGGCCACAGATACGCAGTATTTT	CASSLTIPRGTGNSLATDTQYF
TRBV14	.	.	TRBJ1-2	TGTGCCAGCAGCCAAGTTCAAAACTATGGCTACACCTTC	CASSQVQNYGYTF
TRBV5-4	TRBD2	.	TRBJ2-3	TGTGCCAGCAGCGGGAGTAGCGGGGGATCCACAGATACGCAGTATTTT	CASSGSSGGSTDTQYF
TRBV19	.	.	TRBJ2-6	TGTGCCAGTAGTATAGCAGGGCCTGGGGCCAACGTCCTGACTTTC	CASSIAGPGANVLTF
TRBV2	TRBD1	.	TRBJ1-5	TGTGCCAGCAGTGTAATGGGACAGGGCAATCAGCCCCAGCATTTT	CASSVMGQGNQPQHF
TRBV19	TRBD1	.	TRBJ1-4	TGTGCCAGTAGTGGTGCGGGGGGACAGGAAAAACTGTTTTTT	CASSGAGGQEKLFF
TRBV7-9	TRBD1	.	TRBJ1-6	TGTGCCAGCAGCTTAGCGAAACAGGGGACCTATTATAATTCACCCCTCCACTTT	CASSLAKQGTYYNSPLHF
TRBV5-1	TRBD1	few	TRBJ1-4	TGCGCCAGCAGCGGGGCCGGGACAGGGTATGAAAAACTGTTTTTT	CASSGAGTGYEKLFF
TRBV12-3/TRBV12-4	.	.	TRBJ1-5	TGTGCCAGCAGCTTCCTAGGCGAGCCCCAGCATTTT	CASSFLGEPQHF
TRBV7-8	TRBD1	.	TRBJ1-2	TGTGCCAGCAGCCTCCTCCGGACAGGGCTGATCAATCATGGCTACACCTTC	CASSLLRTGLINHGYTF
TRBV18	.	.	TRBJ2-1	TGTGCCAGCTCACCACCCAGTCGCAATGAGCAGTTCTTC	CASSPPSRNEQFF
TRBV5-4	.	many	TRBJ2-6	TGTGCCAGCAGCACTGGGGGCGGTGGGGCCAACGTCCTGACTTTC	CASSTGGGGANVLTF
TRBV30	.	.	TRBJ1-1	TGTGCCTGGAGTGTCTTGGACATGTACAACACTGAAGCTTTCTTT	CAWSVLDMYNTEAFF
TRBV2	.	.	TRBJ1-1	TGTGCCAGCAGTGTCCCCGTGGGGCTGGGGGGCACTGAAGCTTTCTTT	CASSVPVGLGGTEAFF
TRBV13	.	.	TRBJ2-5	TGTGCCAGCAGCTGGAGGGGGCTGAAGACCCAGTACTTC	CASSWRGLKTQYF
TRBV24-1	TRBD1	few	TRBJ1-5	TGTGCCACCAGTGATCATCGACAGGGTAGCAATCAGCCCCAGCATTTT	CATSDHRQGSNQPQHF
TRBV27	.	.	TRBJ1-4	TGTGCCAGCAGTTTGGGAGGCTGGTTTGCAACTAATGAAAAACTGTTTTTT	CASSLGGWFATNEKLFF
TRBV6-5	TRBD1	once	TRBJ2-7	TGTGCCAGCAGTTACACGGACAGGGGGCAAGAGCAGTACTTC	CASSYTDRGQEQYF
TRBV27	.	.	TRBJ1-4	TGTGCCCGACCCCTCGGACCGGAAGGGGCAACTAATGAAAAACTGTTTTTT	CARPLGPEGATNEKLFF
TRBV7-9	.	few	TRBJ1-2	TGTGCCAGCAGCTTGGGGGGGCTGGTTGGCTACACCTTC	CASSLGGLVGYTF
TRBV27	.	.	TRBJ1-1	TGTGCCAGCAGTCACGGGGGGACTGAAGCTTTCTTT	CASSHGGTEAFF
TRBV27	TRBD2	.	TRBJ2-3	TGTGCCAGCAGTTTGGGACTAGGAGGAGATACGCAGTATTTT	CASSLGLGGDTQYF
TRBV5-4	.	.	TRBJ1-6	TGTGCCAGCAGCTTGGACACACGAGGATCACCCCTCCACTTT	CASSLDTRGSPLHF